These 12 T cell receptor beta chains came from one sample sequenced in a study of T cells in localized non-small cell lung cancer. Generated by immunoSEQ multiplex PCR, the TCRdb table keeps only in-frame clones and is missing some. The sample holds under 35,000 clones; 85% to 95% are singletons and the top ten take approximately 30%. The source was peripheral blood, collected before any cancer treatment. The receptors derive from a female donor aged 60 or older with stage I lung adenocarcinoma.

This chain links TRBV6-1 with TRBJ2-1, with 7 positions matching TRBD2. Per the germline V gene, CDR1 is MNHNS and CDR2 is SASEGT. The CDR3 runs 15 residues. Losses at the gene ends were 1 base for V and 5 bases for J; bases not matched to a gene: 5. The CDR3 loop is CASSEDRDYHNEQFF. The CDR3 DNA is TGTGCCAGCAGTGAAGACCGGGACTACCACAATGAGCAGTTCTTC.

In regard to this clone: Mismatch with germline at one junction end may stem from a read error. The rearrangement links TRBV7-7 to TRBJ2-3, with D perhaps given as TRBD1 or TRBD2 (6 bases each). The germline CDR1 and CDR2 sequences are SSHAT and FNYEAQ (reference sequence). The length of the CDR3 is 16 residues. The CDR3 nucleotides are TGTGCTAGCAGCTTAACCTGGGGGGCTAACCCAGATACGCAGTATTTT. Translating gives CASSLTWGANPDTQYF. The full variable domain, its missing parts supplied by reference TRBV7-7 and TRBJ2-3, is GAGVSQSPRYKVTKRGQDVTLRCDPISSHATLYWYQQALGQGPEFLTYFNYEAQPDKSGLPSDRFSAERPEGSISTLTIQRTEQRDSAMYRCASSLTWGANPDTQYFGPGTRLTVL.

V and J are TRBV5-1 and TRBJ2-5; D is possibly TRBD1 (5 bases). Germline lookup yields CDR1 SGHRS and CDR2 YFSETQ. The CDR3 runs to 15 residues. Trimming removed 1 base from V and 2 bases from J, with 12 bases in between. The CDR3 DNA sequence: TGCGCCAGCAGCTTGTCTCTGGGGCAACAAGAGACCCAGTACTTC. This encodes CASSLSLGQQETQYF.

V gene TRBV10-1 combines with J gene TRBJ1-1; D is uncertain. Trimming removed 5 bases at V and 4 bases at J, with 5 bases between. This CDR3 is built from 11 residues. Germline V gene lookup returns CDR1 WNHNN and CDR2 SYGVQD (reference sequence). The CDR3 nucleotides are TGCGCCAGCAGTCGGGGCACTGAAGCTTTCTTT. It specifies CASSRGTEAFF.

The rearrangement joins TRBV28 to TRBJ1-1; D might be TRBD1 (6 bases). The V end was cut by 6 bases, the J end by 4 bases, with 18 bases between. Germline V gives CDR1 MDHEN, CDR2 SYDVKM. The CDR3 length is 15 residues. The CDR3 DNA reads TGTGCCAGCAGCCTGGGGGGGGCGACCTCCACTGAAGCTTTCTTT. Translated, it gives CASSLGGATSTEAFF.

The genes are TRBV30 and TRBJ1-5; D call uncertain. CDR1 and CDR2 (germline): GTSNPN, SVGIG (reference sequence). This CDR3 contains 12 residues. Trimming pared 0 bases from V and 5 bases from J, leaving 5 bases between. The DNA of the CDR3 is TGTGCCTGGAGTGTTTTTGATCAGCCCCAGCATTTT. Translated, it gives CAWSVFDQPQHF. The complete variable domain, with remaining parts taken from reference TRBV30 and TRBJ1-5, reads SQTIHQWPATLVQPVGSPLSLECTVEGTSNPNLYWYRQAAGRGLQLLFYSVGIGQISSEVPQNLSASRPQDRQFILSSKKLLLSDSGFYLCAWSVFDQPQHFGDGTRLSIL.

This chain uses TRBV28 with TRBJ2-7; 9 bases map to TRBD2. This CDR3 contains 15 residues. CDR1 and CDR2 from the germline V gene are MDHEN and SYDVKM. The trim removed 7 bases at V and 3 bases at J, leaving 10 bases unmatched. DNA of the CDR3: TGTGCCAGCACCTCCCCTAGCGGGACCGACTACGAGCAGTACTTC. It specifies CASTSPSGTDYEQYF.

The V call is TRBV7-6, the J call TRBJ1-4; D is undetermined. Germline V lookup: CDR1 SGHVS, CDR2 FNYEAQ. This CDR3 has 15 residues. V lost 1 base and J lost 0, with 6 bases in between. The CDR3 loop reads CASSLGPTTNEKLFF. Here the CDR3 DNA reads TGTGCCAGCAGCTTAGGTCCAACAACTAATGAAAAACTGTTTTTT.

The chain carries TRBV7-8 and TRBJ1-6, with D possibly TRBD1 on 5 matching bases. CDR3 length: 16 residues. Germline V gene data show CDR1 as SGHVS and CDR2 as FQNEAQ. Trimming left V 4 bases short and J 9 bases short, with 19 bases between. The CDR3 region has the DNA TGTGCCAGCAGCTCCGGGAGGATTTATGGGGGTTCACCCCTCCACTTT. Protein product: CASSSGRIYGGSPLHF.

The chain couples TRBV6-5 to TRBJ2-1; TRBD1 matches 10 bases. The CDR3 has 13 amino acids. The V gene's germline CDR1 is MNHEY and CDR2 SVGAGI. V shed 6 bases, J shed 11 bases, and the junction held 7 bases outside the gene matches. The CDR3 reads CASRPGQGLKQFF. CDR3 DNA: TGTGCCAGCAGACCGGGACAGGGGCTCAAGCAGTTCTTC.

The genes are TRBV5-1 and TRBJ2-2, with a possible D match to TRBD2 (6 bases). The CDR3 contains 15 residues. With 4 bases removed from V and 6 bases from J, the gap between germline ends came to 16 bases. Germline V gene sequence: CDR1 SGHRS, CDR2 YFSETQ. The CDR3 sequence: CASSTWAGEAGELFF. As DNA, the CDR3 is TGCGCCAGCAGCACTTGGGCCGGGGAGGCCGGGGAGCTGTTTTTT.

The DNA for the CDR3 is TGTGCCAGCAGCTTAGCTGGGACAGCCCGCAATGAGCAGTTCTTC. Protein sequence: CASSLAGTARNEQFF. The V and J genes are TRBV7-2 and TRBJ2-1, with TRBD1 identical over 7 bases. The germline gives CDR1 SGHTA, CDR2 FQGNSA. The CDR3 runs 15 residues. J was trimmed by 6 bases and V by 0 bases; bases with no gene match: 5.